A single sample is the source of the 15 T cell receptor beta chains below, sequenced in a study of control samples from healthy donors and cancer patients. The method was immunoSEQ multiplex PCR; TCRdb's version includes in-frame clones alone and lacks a portion of them. The table shows 170,000 or so clones, with over 85% occurring only once. Input material: blood. All receptors derive from a man aged 30-40 years in good health.

The chain combines TRBV9 with TRBJ1-6, with D possibly TRBD1 on 5 matching bases. Germline V gives CDR1 SGDLS, CDR2 YYNGEE. V dropped 0 bases and J dropped 7 bases, with 11 bases sitting between them. The CDR3 consists of 15 residues. The CDR3 DNA reads TGTGCCAGCAGCGTAGAGACAGCGAGAAATTCACCCCTCCACTTT. Protein product: CASSVETARNSPLHF.

The chain combines TRBV19 with TRBJ1-1; D possibly corresponds to TRBD1 (5 bases). CDR1 LNHDA and CDR2 SQIVND come from the germline V gene (reference sequence). The CDR3 covers 14 residues. Trimming removed 3 bases from V and 1 base from J, with 9 bases in between. This CDR3 is CASSMGGENTEAFF. The CDR3 coding sequence is TGTGCCAGTAGTATGGGGGGGGAGAACACTGAAGCTTTCTTT.

The CDR3, as DNA: TGTGCCAGCAGTTGGGGGTCGACTAATGAAAAACTGTTTTTT. This codes for CASSWGSTNEKLFF. This chain links TRBV6-2 or TRBV6-3 with TRBJ1-4, with D possibly matching TRBD1 (5 bases). The CDR3 is made up of 14 amino acids. CDR1 is MNHEY, CDR2 SVGEGT, per germline. The ends were cut back, 4 bases at V and 2 bases at J, with 8 bases in the middle.

The rearrangement joins TRBV6-6 to TRBJ2-7; D is undetermined. The V gene's germline CDR1 is MNHNY and CDR2 SVGAGI (reference sequence). The V end was cut by 1 base, the J end by 0 bases, with 10 bases between. The CDR3 spans 15 residues. CDR3 amino acids: CASSYYSRISYEQYF. CDR3 in DNA: TGTGCCAGCAGTTACTACTCAAGAATCTCCTACGAGCAGTACTTC.

The gene calls are TRBV5-6 and TRBJ2-5; TRBD2 matches 7 bases. The CDR3 runs 12 residues. CDR1 and CDR2 (germline): SGHDT, YYEEEE. The ends lost 6 bases at V and 5 bases at J; junction bases unmatched: 4. The CDR3 DNA reads TGTGCCAGCAACCCCGGGGGGGAGACCCAGTACTTC. Translated: CASNPGGETQYF.

The chain has TRBV30 and TRBJ1-2, with D possibly TRBD1 on 5 matching bases. The V gene's germline CDR1 is GTSNPN and CDR2 SVGIG (reference sequence). This CDR3 spans 14 amino acids. V was trimmed by 0 bases and J by 7 bases, leaving 15 bases between them. The CDR3 region has the DNA TGTGCCTGGAGTGTAGTAGGCAGGGAAGGTGGCTACACCTTC. Its protein is CAWSVVGREGGYTF.

The chain combines TRBV19 with TRBJ1-1; perhaps TRBD1 as D (6 bases). Germline V gives CDR1 LNHDA, CDR2 SQIVND (reference sequence). The CDR3 covers 12 residues. V shed 6 bases and J shed 6 bases, with 11 bases lying between them. The CDR3 coding sequence is TGTGCCAGTAGGAACAGGGTCGCTGAAGCTTTCTTT. It codes for CASRNRVAEAFF.

The genes are TRBV30 and TRBJ2-7, with 9 nucleotides matching TRBD1. V shed 7 bases, J shed 3 bases, and the junction held 7 bases outside the gene matches. CDR1 GTSNPN and CDR2 SVGIG come from the germline V gene (reference sequence). This CDR3 is 13 amino acids long. The CDR3 spells CALTRDRDYEQYF. The CDR3 DNA follows: TGTGCCTTGACCCGGGACAGGGACTACGAGCAGTACTTC.

This chain connects TRBV18 to TRBJ2-1, with 12 bases fitting TRBD2. Germline lookup yields CDR1 KGHSH and CDR2 LQKENI. The CDR3 length is 18 residues. Losses at the gene ends were 3 bases for V and 7 bases for J; bases not matched to a gene: 13. CDR3 protein: CASSPTSGSVIIGNEQFF. The CDR3 bases are TGTGCCAGCTCACCGACTAGCGGGAGCGTCATAATCGGGAATGAGCAGTTCTTC. The full variable domain, completed using reference TRBV18 and TRBJ2-1, is NAGVMQNPRHLVRRRGQEARLRCSPMKGHSHVYWYRQLPEEGLKFMVYLQKENIIDESGMPKERFSAEFPKEGPSILRIQQVVRGDSAAYFCASSPTSGSVIIGNEQFFGPGTRLTVL.

J is TRBJ1-3 and V is TRBV6-6; unclear D gene. The V end lost 11 bases, the J end lost 0 bases, and 14 bases lay between the germline ends. CDR3 size: 14 residues. Germline CDR1 reads MNHNY; CDR2 reads SVGAGI (reference sequence). CDR3 sequence (DNA): TGTGCCGCAACCAGTGGTTCCTCTGGAAACACCATATATTTT. This translates into CAATSGSSGNTIYF.

CDR3 residues: CASSLVLAGDLTDTQYF. CDR3 DNA sequence: TGTGCCAGCAGCTTGGTCCTAGCGGGAGACCTCACAGATACGCAGTATTTT. V is TRBV5-4 and J is TRBJ2-3, with 10 bases that match TRBD2. The CDR3 is 17 amino acids. The V gene end was trimmed by 0 bases and the J gene end by 2 bases; junction bases not matched to a gene: 6. The germline V gene has CDR1 SGHNT and CDR2 YYREEE (reference sequence).

This clone has only a few counts. The V call is TRBV4-1, the J call TRBJ1-1; no definite D call. In germline, CDR1 is MGHRA, CDR2 YSYEKL. V was clipped by 4 bases and J by 3 bases, with 12 bases between them. The CDR3 totals 14 residues. In nucleotides, the CDR3 is TGCGCCAGCAGCCCCCTAGAGGCGCACACTGAAGCTTTCTTT. Translated: CASSPLEAHTEAFF.

This clone was picked up one time. This sequence joins TRBV5-4 and TRBJ2-3; possible D gene TRBD1, 6 bases. Germline assignment: CDR1 SGHNT and CDR2 YYREEE (reference sequence). Trimming took 2 bases from V and 1 from J, leaving 8 bases between them. The CDR3 has 14 amino acids. The CDR3 sequence is CASSLQGGTDTQYF. CDR3 bases: TGTGCCAGCAGCTTACAGGGCGGCACAGATACGCAGTATTTT.

The V and J genes are TRBV5-4 and TRBJ1-4; the D gene is possibly TRBD1 (6 bases). Per the germline V gene, CDR1 is SGHNT and CDR2 is YYREEE (reference sequence). V lost 4 bases, J lost 4 bases, and 17 bases lay in between. The CDR3 has 16 amino acids. CDR3 amino acids: CASSGKTTGVNEKLFF. In DNA, the CDR3 is TGTGCCAGCAGCGGGAAAACGACAGGCGTTAATGAAAAACTGTTTTTT.

This chain links TRBV6-2 or TRBV6-3 with TRBJ1-5, with TRBD1 as a possible D gene (6 bases). V was clipped by 6 bases and J by 0 bases, with 15 bases between them. In germline, CDR1 is MNHEY, CDR2 SVGEGT. The CDR3 has 16 residues. This CDR3 reads CASSRTGPDSNQPQHF. CDR3 nucleotide sequence: TGTGCCAGCAGCCGCACAGGGCCAGATAGCAATCAGCCCCAGCATTTT.